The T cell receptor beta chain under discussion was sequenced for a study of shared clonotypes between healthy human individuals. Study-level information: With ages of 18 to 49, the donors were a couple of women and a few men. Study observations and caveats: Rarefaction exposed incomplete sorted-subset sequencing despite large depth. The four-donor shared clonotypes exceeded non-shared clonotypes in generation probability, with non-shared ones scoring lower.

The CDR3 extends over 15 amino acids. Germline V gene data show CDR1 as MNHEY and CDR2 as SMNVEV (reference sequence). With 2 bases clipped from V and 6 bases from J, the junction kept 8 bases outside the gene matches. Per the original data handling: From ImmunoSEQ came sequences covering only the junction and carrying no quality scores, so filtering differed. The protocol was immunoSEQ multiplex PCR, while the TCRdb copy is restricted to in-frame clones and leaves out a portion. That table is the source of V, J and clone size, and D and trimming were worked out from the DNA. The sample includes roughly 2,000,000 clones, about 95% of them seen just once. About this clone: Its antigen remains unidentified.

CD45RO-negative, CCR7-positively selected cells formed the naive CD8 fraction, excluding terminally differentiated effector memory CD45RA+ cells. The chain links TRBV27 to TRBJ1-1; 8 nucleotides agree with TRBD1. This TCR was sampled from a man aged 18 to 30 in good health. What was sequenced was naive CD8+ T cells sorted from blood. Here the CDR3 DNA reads TGTGCCAGCAGTTTAGGGGGGACAGGAGGCGCTGAAGCTTTCTTT. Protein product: CASSLGGTGGAEAFF.